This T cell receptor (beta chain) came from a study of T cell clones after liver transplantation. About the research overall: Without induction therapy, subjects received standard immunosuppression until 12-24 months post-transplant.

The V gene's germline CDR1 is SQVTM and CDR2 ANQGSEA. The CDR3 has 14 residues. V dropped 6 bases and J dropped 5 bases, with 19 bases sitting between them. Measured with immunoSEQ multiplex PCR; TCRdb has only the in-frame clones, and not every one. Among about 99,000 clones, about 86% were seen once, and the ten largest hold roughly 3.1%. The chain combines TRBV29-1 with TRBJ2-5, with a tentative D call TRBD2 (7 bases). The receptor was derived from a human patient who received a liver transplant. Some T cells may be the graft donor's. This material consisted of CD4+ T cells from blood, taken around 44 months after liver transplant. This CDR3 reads CSVSQGGGRETQYF. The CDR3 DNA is TGCAGCGTGTCTCAAGGGGGGGGGCGCGAGACCCAGTACTTC.